What follows describes a single TCR beta chain. This entry comes from a study of control samples from healthy donors and cancer patients. Only in-frame clones appear in the TCRdb table, and some are missing; sequencing was by immunoSEQ multiplex PCR. The sample lists 130,000 or so clones; 90% to 95% were seen once. V lost 5 bases and J 4 bases, leaving 17 bases between the germline ends. This CDR3 is 15 amino acids long. Germline V gives CDR1 PRHDT, CDR2 FYEKMQ (reference sequence). The chain has TRBV13 and TRBJ2-5, with D perhaps given as TRBD1 or TRBD2 (5 bases each). The clonotype originates from a man aged 35 to 55 in good health. Specimen: blood. The CDR3 coding sequence is TGTGCCAGCAGCAGACAGCGGCCAGGGAGAGAGACCCAGTACTTC. This sequence encodes CASSRQRPGRETQYF.